These T cell receptor beta chains were read from a single sample in a study of high-grade serous ovarian cancer treatment subgroups. Sequencing used immunoSEQ multiplex PCR; TCRdb keeps in-frame clones, though not all of them. The table lists about 18,000 clones, 75% of them singletons. Sequencing was done on a sample of tumor tissue. Every receptor here comes from a human donor with high-grade serous ovarian cancer. CDR3s include the opening cysteine and the closing phenylalanine or tryptophan. D genes are given only for firm matches. For some rows the clone size is stated as once, few or many, or as a class when expanded; others skip it.

clone_size: few; d_call: .; j_call: TRBJ1-5; v_call: TRBV6-6; cdr3_aa: CASGGQGIQPQHF; cdr3_nt: TGTGCCAGCGGTGGCCAGGGGATTCAGCCCCAGCATTTT
clone_size: .; d_call: TRBD2; j_call: TRBJ2-3; v_call: TRBV7-9; cdr3_aa: CASSSGTSGVNDTQYF; cdr3_nt: TGTGCCAGCAGCTCAGGGACTAGCGGGGTTAATGATACGCAGTATTTT
clone_size: .; d_call: .; j_call: TRBJ1-4; v_call: TRBV11-2; cdr3_aa: CASSLSQGGEKLFF; cdr3_nt: TGTGCCAGCAGCTTAAGCCAAGGGGGGGAAAAACTGTTTTTT
clone_size: once; d_call: .; j_call: TRBJ2-7; v_call: TRBV19; cdr3_aa: CASSRGLERTGEQYF; cdr3_nt: TGTGCCAGTAGTAGGGGACTGGAACGCACCGGCGAGCAGTACTTC
clone_size: few; d_call: .; j_call: TRBJ2-6; v_call: TRBV28; cdr3_aa: CASSSPASGANVLTF; cdr3_nt: TGTGCCAGCAGTTCGCCAGCCTCTGGGGCCAACGTCCTGACTTTC
clone_size: .; d_call: .; j_call: TRBJ1-3; v_call: TRBV5-5; cdr3_aa: CASSLKDFSGNTIYF; cdr3_nt: TGTGCCAGCAGCTTGAAGGACTTCTCTGGAAACACCATATATTTT
clone_size: .; d_call: .; j_call: TRBJ1-2; v_call: TRBV28; cdr3_aa: CASSSPTGRTNYGYTF; cdr3_nt: TGTGCCAGCAGTAGCCCAACAGGGAGGACCAACTATGGCTACACCTTC
clone_size: .; d_call: .; j_call: TRBJ1-1; v_call: TRBV19; cdr3_aa: CASRPGANTEAFF; cdr3_nt: TGTGCCAGTAGGCCAGGGGCGAACACTGAAGCTTTCTTT
clone_size: .; d_call: TRBD2; j_call: TRBJ2-7; v_call: TRBV7-2; cdr3_aa: CASSFSGRASYEQYF; cdr3_nt: TGTGCCAGCAGCTTTAGCGGGAGGGCTTCCTACGAGCAGTACTTC
clone_size: .; d_call: .; j_call: TRBJ1-5; v_call: TRBV11-2; cdr3_aa: CASSLDHVSQPQHF; cdr3_nt: TGTGCCAGCAGCTTAGATCATGTTAGTCAGCCCCAGCATTTT
clone_size: .; d_call: .; j_call: TRBJ1-2; v_call: TRBV7-9; cdr3_aa: CASSLEQPNYGYTF; cdr3_nt: TGTGCCAGCAGCTTAGAACAGCCTAACTATGGCTACACCTTC
clone_size: .; d_call: TRBD2; j_call: TRBJ2-1; v_call: TRBV4-3; cdr3_aa: CASSQTSVRSSYNEQFF; cdr3_nt: TGCGCCAGCAGCCAGACTAGCGTAAGGAGCTCCTACAATGAGCAGTTCTTC
clone_size: .; d_call: .; j_call: TRBJ1-3; v_call: TRBV19; cdr3_aa: CASSIAESSGNTIYF; cdr3_nt: TGTGCCAGTAGTATAGCAGAAAGCTCTGGAAACACCATATATTTT
clone_size: once; d_call: .; j_call: TRBJ2-2; v_call: TRBV27; cdr3_aa: CASSFGGFGGELFF; cdr3_nt: TGTGCCAGCAGTTTCGGGGGTTTCGGCGGGGAGCTGTTTTTT
clone_size: .; d_call: .; j_call: TRBJ1-5; v_call: TRBV6-5; cdr3_aa: CASSGTVGHQPQHF; cdr3_nt: TGTGCCAGCAGTGGGACGGTGGGTCATCAGCCCCAGCATTTT
clone_size: few; d_call: TRBD1; j_call: TRBJ2-7; v_call: TRBV10-3; cdr3_aa: CATLPTGTDREQYF; cdr3_nt: TGTGCCACCCTCCCAACCGGGACAGACCGCGAGCAGTACTTC